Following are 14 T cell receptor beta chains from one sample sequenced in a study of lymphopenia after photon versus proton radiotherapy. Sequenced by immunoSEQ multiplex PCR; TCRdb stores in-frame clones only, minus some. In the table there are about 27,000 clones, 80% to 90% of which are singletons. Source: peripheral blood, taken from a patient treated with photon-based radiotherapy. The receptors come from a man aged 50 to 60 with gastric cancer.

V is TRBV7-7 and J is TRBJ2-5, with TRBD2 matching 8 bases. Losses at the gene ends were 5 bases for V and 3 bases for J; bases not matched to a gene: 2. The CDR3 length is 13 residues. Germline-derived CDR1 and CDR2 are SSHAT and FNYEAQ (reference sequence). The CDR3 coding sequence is TGTGCCAGCAGCCCGGGACTAGAAGAGACCCAGTACTTC. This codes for CASSPGLEETQYF.

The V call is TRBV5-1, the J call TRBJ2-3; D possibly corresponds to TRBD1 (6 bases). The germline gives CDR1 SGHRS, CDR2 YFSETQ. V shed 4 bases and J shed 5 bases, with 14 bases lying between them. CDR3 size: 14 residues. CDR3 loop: CASSATGTVDTQYF. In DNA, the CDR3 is TGCGCCAGCAGCGCCACAGGGACGGTAGATACGCAGTATTTT.

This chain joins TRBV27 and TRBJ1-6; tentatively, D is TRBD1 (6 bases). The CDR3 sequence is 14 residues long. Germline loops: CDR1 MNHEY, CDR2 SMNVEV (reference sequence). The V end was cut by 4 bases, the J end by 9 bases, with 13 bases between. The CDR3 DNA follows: TGTGCCAGCAGTTCCAGGGGCGAAAGTTCACCCCTCCACTTT. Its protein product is CASSSRGESSPLHF.

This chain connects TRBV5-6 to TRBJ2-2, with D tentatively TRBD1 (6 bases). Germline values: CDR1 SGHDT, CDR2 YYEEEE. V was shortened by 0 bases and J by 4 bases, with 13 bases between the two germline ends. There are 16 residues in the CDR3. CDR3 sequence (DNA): TGTGCCAGCAGCTTGGCACAGGGTAGGAGCACCGGGGAGCTGTTTTTT. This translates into CASSLAQGRSTGELFF.

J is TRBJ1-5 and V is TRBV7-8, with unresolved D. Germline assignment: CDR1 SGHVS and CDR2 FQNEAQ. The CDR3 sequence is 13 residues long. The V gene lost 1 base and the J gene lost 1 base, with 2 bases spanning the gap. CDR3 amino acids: CASSLESNQPQHF. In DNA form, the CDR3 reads TGTGCCAGCAGCTTAGAGAGCAATCAGCCCCAGCATTTT.

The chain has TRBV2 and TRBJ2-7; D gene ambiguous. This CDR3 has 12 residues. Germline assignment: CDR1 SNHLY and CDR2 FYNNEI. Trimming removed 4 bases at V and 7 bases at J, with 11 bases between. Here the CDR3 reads CASSARFWEQYV. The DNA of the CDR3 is TGTGCCAGCAGTGCCCGATTTTGGGAGCAGTACGTC.

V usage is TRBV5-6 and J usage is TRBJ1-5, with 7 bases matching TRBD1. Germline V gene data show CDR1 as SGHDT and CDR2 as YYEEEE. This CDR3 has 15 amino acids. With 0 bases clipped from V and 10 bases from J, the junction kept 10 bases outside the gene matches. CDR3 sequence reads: CASSLGDRVSRPQHF. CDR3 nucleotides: TGTGCCAGCAGCTTGGGAGACAGGGTTTCCCGTCCCCAGCATTTT.

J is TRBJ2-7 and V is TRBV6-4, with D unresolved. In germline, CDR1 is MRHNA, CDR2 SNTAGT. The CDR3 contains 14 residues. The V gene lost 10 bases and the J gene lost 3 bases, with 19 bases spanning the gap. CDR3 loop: CAINNKVFDYEQYV. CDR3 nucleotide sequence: TGTGCCATCAATAACAAAGTTTTCGACTACGAGCAGTACGTC.

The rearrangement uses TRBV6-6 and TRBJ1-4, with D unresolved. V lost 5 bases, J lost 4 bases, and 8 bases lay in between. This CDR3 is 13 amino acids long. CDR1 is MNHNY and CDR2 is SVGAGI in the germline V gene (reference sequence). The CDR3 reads CASSARVNEKLFF. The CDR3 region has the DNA TGTGCCAGCAGTGCACGTGTTAATGAAAAACTGTTTTTT.

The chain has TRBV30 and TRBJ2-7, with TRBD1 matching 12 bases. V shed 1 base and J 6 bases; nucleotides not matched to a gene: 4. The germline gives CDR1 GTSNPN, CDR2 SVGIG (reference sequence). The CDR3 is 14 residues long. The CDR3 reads CAWSGGTGGPEQYF. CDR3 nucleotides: TGTGCCTGGAGTGGAGGGACAGGGGGCCCCGAGCAGTACTTC.

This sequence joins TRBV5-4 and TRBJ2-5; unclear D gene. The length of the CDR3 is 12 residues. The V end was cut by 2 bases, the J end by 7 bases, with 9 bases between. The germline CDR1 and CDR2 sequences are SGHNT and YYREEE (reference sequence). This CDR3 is CASSFPVGTQYF. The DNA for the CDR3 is TGTGCCAGCAGCTTCCCAGTAGGGACCCAGTACTTC.

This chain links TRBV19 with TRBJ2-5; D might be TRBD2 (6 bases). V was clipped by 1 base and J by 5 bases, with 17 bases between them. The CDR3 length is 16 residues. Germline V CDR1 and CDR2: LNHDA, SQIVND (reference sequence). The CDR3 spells CASSIGLYGSEETQYF. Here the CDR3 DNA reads TGTGCCAGTAGTATAGGATTGTACGGGAGTGAGGAGACCCAGTACTTC.

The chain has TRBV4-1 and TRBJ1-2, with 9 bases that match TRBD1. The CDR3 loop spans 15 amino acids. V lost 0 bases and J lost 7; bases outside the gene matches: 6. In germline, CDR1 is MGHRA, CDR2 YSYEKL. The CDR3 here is CASSQESRDRVGYTF. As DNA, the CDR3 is TGCGCCAGCAGCCAAGAGTCGCGGGACAGGGTTGGCTACACCTTC.

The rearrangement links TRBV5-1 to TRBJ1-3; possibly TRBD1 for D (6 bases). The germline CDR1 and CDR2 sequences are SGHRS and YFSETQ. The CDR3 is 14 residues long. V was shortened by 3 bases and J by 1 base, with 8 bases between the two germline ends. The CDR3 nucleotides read TGCGCCAGCAGCTGGGACACTTCTGGAAACACCATATATTTT. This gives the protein CASSWDTSGNTIYF.